The rows below give T cell receptor beta chains drawn from one sample of a study of cytomegalovirus exposure and HLA in healthy donors. Assay used: immunoSEQ multiplex PCR; TCRdb lists only in-frame clones, some missing. Of 100,000 to 150,000 clones listed, around four fifths are singletons. The sequenced material came from PBMCs. These receptors were obtained from a man aged 40-50 years in good health and CMV-seronegative. CDR3s include the opening cysteine and the closing phenylalanine or tryptophan. D genes are given only for firm matches. Expanded clones get a size class; other rows say once, few or many, or leave the size out.

clone_size: -
d_call: -
v_call: TRBV4-3
j_call: TRBJ1-2
cdr3_nt: TGCGCCAGCAGCCAAGATTGGGGGGAGTACTCAGATGGCTACACCTTC
cdr3_aa: CASSQDWGEYSDGYTF

clone_size: few
d_call: TRBD1
v_call: TRBV5-1
j_call: TRBJ1-1
cdr3_nt: TGCGCCAGCAGTGAAGGGGACAGCCTTCCGATGAACACTGAAGCTTTCTTT
cdr3_aa: CASSEGDSLPMNTEAFF

clone_size: once
d_call: TRBD1
v_call: TRBV4-3
j_call: TRBJ2-7
cdr3_nt: TGCGCCAGCAGTCTTACCAGGACAGGGAACTCCTACGAGCAGTACTTC
cdr3_aa: CASSLTRTGNSYEQYF

clone_size: -
d_call: -
v_call: TRBV27
j_call: TRBJ2-3
cdr3_nt: TGTGCCAGCAGTTCCACTCACAGGGTGGGCGGCACAGATACGCAGTATTTT
cdr3_aa: CASSSTHRVGGTDTQYF

clone_size: few
d_call: -
v_call: TRBV6-5
j_call: TRBJ2-6
cdr3_nt: TGTGCCAGCAGTTCCGGACAGACTGGGGCCAACGTCCTGACTTTC
cdr3_aa: CASSSGQTGANVLTF

clone_size: -
d_call: TRBD1
v_call: TRBV7-8
j_call: TRBJ1-1
cdr3_nt: TGTGCCAGCAGACCACAGGGGATGAGGACTGAAGCTTTCTTT
cdr3_aa: CASRPQGMRTEAFF

clone_size: -
d_call: TRBD2
v_call: TRBV7-8
j_call: TRBJ2-2
cdr3_nt: TGTGCCAGCAGCTTATGGCGGGGGGCAAGGACCGGGGAGCTGTTTTTT
cdr3_aa: CASSLWRGARTGELFF

clone_size: -
d_call: -
v_call: TRBV4-1
j_call: TRBJ2-5
cdr3_nt: TGCGCCAGCAGCATTAGCGGTGGGGGTGAGACCCAGTACTTC
cdr3_aa: CASSISGGGETQYF

clone_size: -
d_call: -
v_call: TRBV25-1
j_call: TRBJ2-1
cdr3_nt: TGTGCCAGCCCTAGGCACAATGAGCAGTTCTTC
cdr3_aa: CASPRHNEQFF

clone_size: -
d_call: TRBD2
v_call: TRBV7-3
j_call: TRBJ2-7
cdr3_nt: TGTGCCAGCAGCTTATCGGCTAGCGGGAAGGGCTACGAGCAGTACTTC
cdr3_aa: CASSLSASGKGYEQYF

clone_size: -
d_call: -
v_call: TRBV27
j_call: TRBJ1-2
cdr3_nt: TGTGCCAGCAGTTCAGTCGACTATGGCTACACCTTC
cdr3_aa: CASSSVDYGYTF

clone_size: -
d_call: TRBD2
v_call: TRBV7-3
j_call: TRBJ2-1
cdr3_nt: TGTGCCAGCAGCTTAAGGGGGCCTAGCGGGAGGGGCGTCTTTGGGAATGAGCAGTTCTTC
cdr3_aa: CASSLRGPSGRGVFGNEQFF

clone_size: -
d_call: -
v_call: TRBV9
j_call: TRBJ2-1
cdr3_nt: TGTGCCAGCAGCCCCGGTTGGGAGCAGTTCTTC
cdr3_aa: CASSPGWEQFF

clone_size: few
d_call: -
v_call: TRBV28
j_call: TRBJ1-5
cdr3_nt: TGTGCCAGCAGTACTCTCAGCGGCGGCAATCAGCCCCAGCATTTT
cdr3_aa: CASSTLSGGNQPQHF

clone_size: -
d_call: -
v_call: TRBV19
j_call: TRBJ2-3
cdr3_nt: TGTGCCAGTAGCACCGGGTCTTGGGATACGCAGTATTTT
cdr3_aa: CASSTGSWDTQYF

clone_size: -
d_call: TRBD1
v_call: TRBV7-8
j_call: TRBJ2-1
cdr3_nt: TGTGCCAGCAGCTTAGGACAGGGGGCCGGAAATGAGCAGTTCTTC
cdr3_aa: CASSLGQGAGNEQFF

clone_size: -
d_call: TRBD1
v_call: TRBV5-1
j_call: TRBJ1-6
cdr3_nt: TGCGCCAGCAGCTTAACCGGAGGGGGCCCGAATTCACCCCTCCACTTT
cdr3_aa: CASSLTGGGPNSPLHF

clone_size: -
d_call: -
v_call: TRBV27
j_call: TRBJ2-6
cdr3_nt: TGTGCCAGCAGTCCCGGACAGGGAGGGTCTGGGGCCAACGTCCTGACTTTC
cdr3_aa: CASSPGQGGSGANVLTF

clone_size: -
d_call: TRBD1
v_call: TRBV7-9
j_call: TRBJ1-6
cdr3_nt: TGTGCCAGCAGACATACTCAGGGGGAGAATTCACCCCTCCACTTT
cdr3_aa: CASRHTQGENSPLHF

clone_size: -
d_call: -
v_call: TRBV19
j_call: TRBJ1-4
cdr3_nt: TGTGCCAGTAGTACTCCGACTAATGAAAAACTGTTTTTT
cdr3_aa: CASSTPTNEKLFF

clone_size: -
d_call: TRBD1
v_call: TRBV7-9
j_call: TRBJ2-7
cdr3_nt: TGTGCCAGCAGCTTAGAGGACAGGGTTGAGCAGTACTTC
cdr3_aa: CASSLEDRVEQYF

clone_size: -
d_call: -
v_call: TRBV5-4
j_call: TRBJ1-5
cdr3_nt: TGTGCCAGCAGCTTGGCCCCTAATCAGCCCCAGCATTTT
cdr3_aa: CASSLAPNQPQHF

clone_size: -
d_call: -
v_call: TRBV27
j_call: TRBJ2-7
cdr3_nt: TGTGCCAGCAGTTTATCGCAACAGGGTGGGGCCTACGAGCAGTACTTC
cdr3_aa: CASSLSQQGGAYEQYF

clone_size: -
d_call: TRBD2
v_call: TRBV4-3
j_call: TRBJ2-2
cdr3_nt: TGCGCCAGCAGCCGACGCACTAGCGAAAGGGCCACCGGGGAGCTGTTTTTT
cdr3_aa: CASSRRTSERATGELFF

clone_size: -
d_call: -
v_call: TRBV21-1
j_call: TRBJ2-7
cdr3_nt: TGTGCCAGCAGCAAAGTTTGGACAGGGGTAGGCGAGCAGTACTTC
cdr3_aa: CASSKVWTGVGEQYF

clone_size: -
d_call: TRBD2
v_call: TRBV10-3
j_call: TRBJ2-7
cdr3_nt: TGTGCCGCCAGCGGGACTAGCGGGTCCAGCTCCTACGAGCAGTACTTC
cdr3_aa: CAASGTSGSSSYEQYF